A selection of T cell receptor beta chains follows, all from one sample in a study of CD8+CD57+ T cells in acquired aplastic anemia. Each CDR3 protein gets one entry after TCRdb re-called the reads with MiXCR. This table holds more than 250,000 distinct CDR3 sequences, approximately 86% found once. The sample consisted of sorted CD4+, CD8+, or CD8+CD57+ T cells (not recorded which) from PBMCs. These receptor sequences come from a human donor with aplastic anemia. Each CDR3 is given with its conserved first and last residue. The D gene is left open where the match is weak. A clone size is listed for some rows: how often the clone was seen (once, few, many), or a class if it is expanded.

d_call: NA; v_call: TRBV7-8; clone_size: NA; j_call: TRBJ2-3; cdr3_aa: CASSLAPGPNTLYF; cdr3_nt: TGTGCCAGCAGCTTAGCGCCAGGTCCGAATACCCTGTATTTT
d_call: NA; v_call: TRBV5-1; clone_size: NA; j_call: TRBJ2-3; cdr3_aa: CASGFASFGTQYF; cdr3_nt: TGCGCCAGCGGGTTCGCCTCGTTTGGTACGCAGTATTTT
d_call: TRBD1; v_call: TRBV7-9; clone_size: few; j_call: TRBJ1-1; cdr3_aa: CASSSDRGRSPLHFF; cdr3_nt: TGTGCCAGCAGCTCGGACAGGGGACGTTCACCCCTCCACTTCTTT
d_call: NA; v_call: TRBV10-3; clone_size: NA; j_call: TRBJ2-4; cdr3_aa: CAISDTSSIQYF; cdr3_nt: TGTGCCATCAGTGATACCAGTAGCATTCAGTACTTC
d_call: NA; v_call: TRBV28; clone_size: few; j_call: TRBJ2-5; cdr3_aa: CASSLDGQETRYF; cdr3_nt: TGTGCCAGCAGTTTGGACGGGCAAGAGACCCGGTACTTC
d_call: NA; v_call: TRBV9; clone_size: NA; j_call: TRBJ2-3; cdr3_aa: CASLLAGRAGTLHF; cdr3_nt: TGTGCCAGCCTCCTAGCCGGGCGGGCCGGGACGCTACATTTT
d_call: NA; v_call: TRBV7-9; clone_size: NA; j_call: TRBJ2-5; cdr3_aa: CASSIALGRQETQYF; cdr3_nt: TGTGCCAGCAGCATAGCTTTGGGACGGCAAGAGACCCAGTACTTC
d_call: TRBD2; v_call: TRBV5-1; clone_size: NA; j_call: TRBJ2-4; cdr3_aa: CASSAGGLSLYF; cdr3_nt: TGCGCCAGCAGCGCGGGGGGGCTCAGTTTGTACTTC
d_call: TRBD1; v_call: TRBV12-3/TRBV12-4; clone_size: few; j_call: TRBJ1-4; cdr3_aa: CASGDRGNEKLFF; cdr3_nt: TGTGCCAGTGGGGACAGGGGCAATGAAAAACTGTTTTTT
d_call: TRBD2; v_call: TRBV7-9; clone_size: NA; j_call: TRBJ2-3; cdr3_aa: CASSFPGGPGSDEF; cdr3_nt: TGTGCCAGCAGCTTTCCGGGAGGTCCGGGGAGCGATGAGTTT
d_call: NA; v_call: TRBV7-9; clone_size: NA; j_call: TRBJ2-3; cdr3_aa: CASSFPRGRGTDEF; cdr3_nt: TGTGCCAGCAGCTTTCCGAGAGGCCGCGGGACCGATGAGTTT
d_call: NA; v_call: TRBV7-3; clone_size: NA; j_call: TRBJ2-3; cdr3_aa: CASSPGRGPGTPLF; cdr3_nt: TGTGCCAGCAGTCCAGGGCGGGGTCCAGGCACACCCCTCTTT
d_call: TRBD2; v_call: TRBV7-8; clone_size: NA; j_call: TRBJ2-1; cdr3_aa: CASSLAGGPFTQYQFF; cdr3_nt: TGTGCCAGCAGCTTAGCGGGAGGGCCCTTTACCCAGTATCAGTTCTTC
d_call: NA; v_call: TRBV9; clone_size: once; j_call: TRBJ1-1; cdr3_aa: CASGGAGKVQSLAFF; cdr3_nt: TGTGCCAGCGGCGGAGCTGGGAAAGTTCAGTCTTTAGCTTTCTTT
d_call: NA; v_call: TRBV9; clone_size: NA; j_call: TRBJ1-1; cdr3_aa: CASSGDGGRGYTSEAFF; cdr3_nt: TGTGCCAGCAGCGGGGATGGGGGACGTGGCTACACCTCTGAAGCTTTCTTT
d_call: NA; v_call: TRBV10-3; clone_size: NA; j_call: TRBJ1-5; cdr3_aa: CAIREAGGQPQHF; cdr3_nt: TGTGCCATCCGTGAGGCGGGAGGCCAGCCCCAGCATTTT
d_call: NA; v_call: TRBV5-6; clone_size: NA; j_call: TRBJ2-5; cdr3_aa: CASSTSSQTQYF; cdr3_nt: NA
d_call: NA; v_call: TRBV20-1; clone_size: few; j_call: TRBJ2-5; cdr3_aa: CSAPNGAGKETQYF; cdr3_nt: TGCAGTGCCCCGAATGGAGCCGGGAAAGAGACCCAGTACTTC